Listed below are T cell receptor beta chains from one sample, sequenced in a study of blood T cell repertoires in COVID-19. Sequenced by immunoSEQ multiplex PCR; TCRdb stores in-frame clones only, minus some. Seen here are 250,000 to 300,000 clones, roughly 90% observed once, and the top ten hold roughly 8.3%. Sequencing was performed on PBMCs or T cells enriched from blood (not recorded which). All receptors derive from a man aged 35 to 55 who had recovered from COVID-19. Each CDR3 is given without its conserved first and last residue.

v_gene: TRBV5-4
j_gene: TRBJ1-1
CDR3aa: ASSKSGGGNTEAF

v_gene: TRBV9
j_gene: TRBJ2-7
CDR3aa: ASSATGTSGEYEQY

v_gene: TRBV27
j_gene: TRBJ2-7
CDR3aa: ASRRGPGYEQY

v_gene: TRBV5-4
j_gene: TRBJ1-2
CDR3aa: ASSVPGPLNYGYT

v_gene: TRBV5-1
j_gene: TRBJ1-4
CDR3aa: ASSPTDRTNEKLF

v_gene: TRBV5-4
j_gene: TRBJ1-3
CDR3aa: ASSPFGQSSGNTIY

v_gene: TRBV19
j_gene: TRBJ2-1
CDR3aa: ASTSSGTGVAEQF

v_gene: TRBV2
j_gene: TRBJ1-5
CDR3aa: ASRYRGSSQPQH

v_gene: TRBV5-1
j_gene: TRBJ1-6
CDR3aa: ASKEVQGNNSPLH

v_gene: TRBV4-2
j_gene: TRBJ1-1
CDR3aa: ASSQDSTLEAF

v_gene: TRBV9
j_gene: TRBJ1-1
CDR3aa: ATGTTNTEAF

v_gene: TRBV10-2
j_gene: TRBJ1-2
CDR3aa: ASSPGGQAGYT

v_gene: TRBV13
j_gene: TRBJ1-1
CDR3aa: ASSLGGEPNFTRKHF

v_gene: TRBV7-4
j_gene: TRBJ1-5
CDR3aa: ASSSLPVANQPQH

v_gene: TRBV4-3
j_gene: TRBJ1-1
CDR3aa: ASSHDTGGVTEAF

v_gene: TRBV29-1
j_gene: TRBJ2-3
CDR3aa: SVALAGFTDTQY

v_gene: TRBV5-1
j_gene: TRBJ2-1
CDR3aa: ASSLDEAGGWSEQF

v_gene: TRBV9
j_gene: TRBJ2-5
CDR3aa: ASSVNGESQETQY

v_gene: TRBV7-8
j_gene: TRBJ2-7
CDR3aa: ASSSGGYGAGRIKQY

v_gene: TRBV4-2
j_gene: TRBJ1-5
CDR3aa: ASSQTENSNQPQH

v_gene: TRBV5-1
j_gene: TRBJ2-2
CDR3aa: ASSRGQGADTGELF

v_gene: TRBV6-5
j_gene: TRBJ1-3
CDR3aa: ASSYSRQGSGNTIY

v_gene: TRBV21-1
j_gene: TRBJ2-3
CDR3aa: ASSPVSEQGCTDTQY

v_gene: TRBV6-5
j_gene: TRBJ1-1
CDR3aa: ASSYGRPNTEAF

v_gene: TRBV7-3
j_gene: TRBJ1-1
CDR3aa: ASSLTAPNTEAF

v_gene: TRBV5-1
j_gene: TRBJ1-1
CDR3aa: ASSLGVEAF

v_gene: TRBV27
j_gene: TRBJ2-5
CDR3aa: ASSFLAGTGGGKTQY

v_gene: TRBV15
j_gene: TRBJ1-5
CDR3aa: ATRNGTGGHQPQH

v_gene: TRBV27
j_gene: TRBJ2-1
CDR3aa: ASSSGLWAYNEQF

v_gene: TRBV28
j_gene: TRBJ1-1
CDR3aa: ASSDRGPSEAF

v_gene: TRBV10-3
j_gene: TRBJ2-1
CDR3aa: AISDGSGREQF

v_gene: TRBV27
j_gene: TRBJ1-6
CDR3aa: ASSSPRSPLH

v_gene: TRBV11-2
j_gene: TRBJ2-7
CDR3aa: ASSLPTLAGGRFQQY

v_gene: TRBV2
j_gene: TRBJ1-5
CDR3aa: ASSDPLTSRPQH

v_gene: TRBV19
j_gene: TRBJ1-5
CDR3aa: ASSIVTGGNQPQH

v_gene: TRBV5-4
j_gene: TRBJ1-1
CDR3aa: ASSSVRGTLNTEAF

v_gene: TRBV19
j_gene: TRBJ2-7
CDR3aa: ASSKTLRGYEQY

v_gene: TRBV19
j_gene: TRBJ1-5
CDR3aa: ASSYRVAYNQPQH

v_gene: TRBV4-3
j_gene: TRBJ2-1
CDR3aa: ASSEGLAGEGEQF

v_gene: TRBV2
j_gene: TRBJ2-7
CDR3aa: ASEDLTYEQY

v_gene: TRBV6-2/TRBV6-3
j_gene: TRBJ2-7
CDR3aa: ASSYSRGQGSEQY

v_gene: TRBV11-3
j_gene: TRBJ2-1
CDR3aa: ASSAPLLAGYNEQF

v_gene: TRBV19
j_gene: TRBJ2-5
CDR3aa: ASSIDPSDRYRLY

v_gene: TRBV29-1
j_gene: TRBJ1-2
CDR3aa: SAEETRGYGYT

v_gene: TRBV7-2
j_gene: TRBJ2-3
CDR3aa: ASSPVGRDAQY

v_gene: TRBV11-1
j_gene: TRBJ2-5
CDR3aa: ASSRDSQETQY

v_gene: TRBV7-3
j_gene: TRBJ2-1
CDR3aa: ASSYGRSSYNEQF

v_gene: TRBV6-6
j_gene: TRBJ2-6
CDR3aa: ASSRRQISSSGANVLT

v_gene: TRBV7-2
j_gene: TRBJ1-2
CDR3aa: ASSLDRAMGGYT

v_gene: TRBV4-3
j_gene: TRBJ2-7
CDR3aa: ASSLRTSGRVGAYEQY

v_gene: TRBV6-4
j_gene: TRBJ1-5
CDR3aa: ASSNRGSQPQH